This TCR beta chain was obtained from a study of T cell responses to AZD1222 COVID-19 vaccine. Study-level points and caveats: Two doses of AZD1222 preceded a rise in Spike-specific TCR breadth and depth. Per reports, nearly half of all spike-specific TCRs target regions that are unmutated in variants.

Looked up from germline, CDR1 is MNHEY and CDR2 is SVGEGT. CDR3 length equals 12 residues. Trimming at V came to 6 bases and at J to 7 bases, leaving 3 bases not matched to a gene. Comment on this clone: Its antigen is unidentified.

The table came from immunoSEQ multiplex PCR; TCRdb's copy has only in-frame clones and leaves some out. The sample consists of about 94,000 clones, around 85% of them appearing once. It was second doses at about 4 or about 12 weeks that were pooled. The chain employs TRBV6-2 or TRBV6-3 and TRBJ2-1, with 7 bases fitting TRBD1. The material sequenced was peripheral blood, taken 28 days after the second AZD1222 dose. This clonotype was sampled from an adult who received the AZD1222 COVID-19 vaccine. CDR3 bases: TGTGCCAGCAGCAAGACAGGGAATGAGCAGTTCTTC. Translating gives CASSKTGNEQFF.